At least ten counts were recorded for the clone carrying this T cell receptor (beta chain). The antigen remains undetermined. This record comes from a study of CD8 T cells in ankylosing spondylitis. Notes on the study in general: The study looked at matched synovial fluid samples from ankylosing spondylitis patients. Disease-linked clones were reported to be significantly enriched there. Made up of roughly 8 highly homologous variants, a TCR beta motif appeared characteristic of ankylosing spondylitis blood.

In germline, CDR1 is MNHEY, CDR2 SVGEGT. V gave up 5 bases and J gave up 5 bases; unmatched junction bases: 14. CDR3 length equals 18 residues. TCR beta libraries were made by quantitative 5'-RACE with molecular barcodes. TCRdb analysed the 5' RACE reads with MiXCR anew, one entry per CDR3 protein. The sample carries approximately 100,000 distinct CDR3 sequences, roughly 8.3% recorded once. The clonotype comes from a male donor with ankylosing spondylitis or in good health (not recorded which). V is TRBV6-2 or TRBV6-3 and J is TRBJ2-7, with 14 bases matching TRBD2. The source material was blood, either unsorted or a sorted T cell fraction (not recorded which). Here the CDR3 reads CASSPLPGLAGAGDEQYF. Written as DNA, the CDR3 is TGTGCCAGCAGTCCCCTCCCGGGACTAGCGGGAGCGGGCGACGAGCAGTACTTC.